The rows below give T cell receptor beta chains drawn from one sample of a study of blood T cell repertoires in COVID-19. Assay: immunoSEQ multiplex PCR; the TCRdb copy retains only in-frame clones and omits some. This repertoire shows some 330,000 clones, 85% to 90% found once; its top ten account for about 4%. Sequencing was carried out using PBMCs or T cells enriched from blood (not recorded which). The source is a young man who had recovered from COVID-19. CDR3s include the opening cysteine and the closing phenylalanine or tryptophan. D genes are given only for firm matches.

v_call	j_call	d_call	cdr3_aa
TRBV9	TRBJ2-2	TRBD2	CASSVPSATSSLVGELFF
TRBV5-1	TRBJ2-1	TRBD2	CASSLGAGAFGNEQFF
TRBV4-2	TRBJ1-2	-	CASSPNPPGNYGYTF
TRBV7-9	TRBJ2-7	-	CASNGGAYEQYF
TRBV7-9	TRBJ2-1	TRBD1	CASSLSGQGYEQFF
TRBV9	TRBJ1-1	TRBD1	CASSVAGGGMNTEAFF
TRBV6-5	TRBJ2-1	TRBD2	CASSYRVGGSGNEQFF
TRBV6-4	TRBJ1-6	-	CASSVGGSNSPLHF
TRBV2	TRBJ1-4	TRBD1	CASRKGQGSGEKLFF
TRBV7-2	TRBJ2-7	-	CASSFGTPPYEQYF
TRBV29-1	TRBJ2-7	TRBD2	CSVEEVTGTTSYEQYF